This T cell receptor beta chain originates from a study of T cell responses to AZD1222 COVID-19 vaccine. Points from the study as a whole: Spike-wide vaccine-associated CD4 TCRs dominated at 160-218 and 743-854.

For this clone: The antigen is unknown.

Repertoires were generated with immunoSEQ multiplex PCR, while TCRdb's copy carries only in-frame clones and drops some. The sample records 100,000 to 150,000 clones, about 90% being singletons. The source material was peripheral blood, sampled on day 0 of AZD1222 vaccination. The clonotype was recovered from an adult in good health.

The DNA of the CDR3 is TGTGCCAGCAGCTTAGGGACACCGGGAAACACTGAAGCTTTCTTT. Residues: CASSLGTPGNTEAFF. J is TRBJ1-1 and V is TRBV7-9, with D perhaps matching TRBD1 (5 bases). The CDR3 length is 15 residues. Trimming left V 1 base short and J 2 bases short, with 11 bases between. The V gene's germline CDR1 is SEHNR and CDR2 FQNEAQ (reference sequence).